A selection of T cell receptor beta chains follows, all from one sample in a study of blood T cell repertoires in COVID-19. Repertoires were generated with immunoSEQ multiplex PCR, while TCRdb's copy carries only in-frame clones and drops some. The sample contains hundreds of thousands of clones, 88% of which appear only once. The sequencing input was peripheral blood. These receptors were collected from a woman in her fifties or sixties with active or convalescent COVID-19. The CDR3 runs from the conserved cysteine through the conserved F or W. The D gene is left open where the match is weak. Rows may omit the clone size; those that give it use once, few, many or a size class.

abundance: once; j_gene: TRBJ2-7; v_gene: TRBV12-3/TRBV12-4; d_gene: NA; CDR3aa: CASRGDKAYEQYF; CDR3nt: TGTGCCAGCAGGGGGGACAAAGCCTACGAGCAGTACTTC
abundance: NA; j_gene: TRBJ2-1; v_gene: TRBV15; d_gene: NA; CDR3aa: CATSRDILRNNEQFF; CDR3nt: TGTGCCACCAGCAGAGATATTTTGCGGAACAATGAGCAGTTCTTC
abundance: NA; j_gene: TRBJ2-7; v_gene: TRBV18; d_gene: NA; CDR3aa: CASSPVVTGRSPLEQYF; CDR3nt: TGTGCCAGCTCACCAGTAGTGACGGGAAGGTCTCCGCTCGAGCAGTACTTC
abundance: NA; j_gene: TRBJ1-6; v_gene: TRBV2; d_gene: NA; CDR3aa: CASSEDAGGNSPLHF; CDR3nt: TGTGCCAGCAGTGAGGACGCGGGAGGTAATTCACCCCTCCACTTT
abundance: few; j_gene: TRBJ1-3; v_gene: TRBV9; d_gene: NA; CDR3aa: CASSVSNPGTPDGNTIYF; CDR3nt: TGTGCCAGCAGCGTAAGCAACCCGGGGACACCCGATGGAAACACCATATATTTT
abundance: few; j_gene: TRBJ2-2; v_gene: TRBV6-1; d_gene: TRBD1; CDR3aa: CASSDRTGQPRTGELFF; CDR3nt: TGTGCCAGCAGTGACCGGACAGGGCAGCCGCGCACCGGGGAGCTGTTTTTT
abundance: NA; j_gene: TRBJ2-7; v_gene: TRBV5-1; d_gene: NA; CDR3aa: CASSLEGTYEQYF; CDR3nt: TGCGCCAGCAGCTTAGAGGGCACCTACGAGCAGTACTTC
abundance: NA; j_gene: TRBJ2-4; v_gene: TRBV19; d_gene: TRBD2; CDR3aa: CASSTGLAGVFVKNIQYF; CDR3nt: TGTGCCAGTAGCACCGGACTAGCGGGAGTTTTTGTCAAAAACATTCAGTACTTC
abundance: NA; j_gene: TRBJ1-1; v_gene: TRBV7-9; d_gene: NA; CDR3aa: CASGGLIGTPHVEAFF; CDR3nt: TGTGCCAGCGGGGGACTAATCGGGACGCCACATGTTGAAGCTTTCTTT
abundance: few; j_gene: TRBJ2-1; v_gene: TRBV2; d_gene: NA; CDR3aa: CASSESTGRVYNEQFF; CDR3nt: TGTGCCAGCAGTGAATCGACAGGCCGAGTTTACAATGAGCAGTTCTTC
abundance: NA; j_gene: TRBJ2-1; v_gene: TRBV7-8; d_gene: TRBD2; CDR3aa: CASSFGTSGSSYNEQFF; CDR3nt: TGTGCCAGCAGCTTCGGGACTAGCGGTAGCTCCTACAATGAGCAGTTCTTC
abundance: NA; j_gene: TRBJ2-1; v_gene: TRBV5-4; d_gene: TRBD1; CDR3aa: CASSSRQGAYNEQFF; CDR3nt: TGTGCCAGCAGCTCCCGACAGGGGGCCTACAATGAGCAGTTCTTC
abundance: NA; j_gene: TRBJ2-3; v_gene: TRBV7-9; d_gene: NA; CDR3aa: CASSPSITTDTQYF; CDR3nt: TGTGCCAGCAGCCCGTCGATCACTACAGATACGCAGTATTTT
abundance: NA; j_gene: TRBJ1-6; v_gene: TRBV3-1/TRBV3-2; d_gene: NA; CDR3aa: CASSLQNSPLHF; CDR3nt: TGTGCCAGCAGCCTACAGAATTCACCCCTCCACTTT
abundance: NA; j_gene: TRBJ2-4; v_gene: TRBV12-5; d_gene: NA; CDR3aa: CASGSWGLVAKNIQYF; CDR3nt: TGTGCTAGTGGTTCATGGGGGCTGGTAGCCAAAAACATTCAGTACTTC
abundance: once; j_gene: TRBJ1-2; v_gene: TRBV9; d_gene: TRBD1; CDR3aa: CASSVGSGGQGTYGYTF; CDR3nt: TGTGCCAGCAGCGTAGGGAGTGGTGGACAGGGGACCTATGGCTACACCTTC
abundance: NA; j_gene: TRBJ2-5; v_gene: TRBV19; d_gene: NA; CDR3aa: CASSHAAQETQYF; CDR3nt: TGTGCCAGTAGTCACGCGGCCCAAGAGACCCAGTACTTC
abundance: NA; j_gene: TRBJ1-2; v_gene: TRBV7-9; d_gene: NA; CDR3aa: CASSYIDYGYTF; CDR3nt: TGTGCCAGCAGCTACATTGACTATGGCTACACCTTC
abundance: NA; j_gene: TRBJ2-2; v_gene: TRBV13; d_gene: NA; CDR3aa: CASSSSKSTANTGELFF; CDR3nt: TGTGCCAGCAGCTCCTCCAAATCGACAGCGAACACCGGGGAGCTGTTTTTT
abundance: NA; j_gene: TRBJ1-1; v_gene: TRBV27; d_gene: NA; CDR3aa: CASGPQNTEAFF; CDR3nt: TGTGCCAGCGGCCCCCAGAACACTGAAGCTTTCTTT
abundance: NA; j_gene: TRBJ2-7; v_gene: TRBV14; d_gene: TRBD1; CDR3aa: CASSPTDRGEQYF; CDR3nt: TGTGCCAGCAGCCCCACGGACAGGGGCGAGCAGTACTTC
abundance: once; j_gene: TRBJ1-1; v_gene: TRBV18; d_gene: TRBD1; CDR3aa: CASSTGGRGAFF; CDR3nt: TGTGCCAGCTCAACAGGGGGAAGGGGAGCTTTCTTT
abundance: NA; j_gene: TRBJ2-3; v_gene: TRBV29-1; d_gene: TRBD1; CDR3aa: CSVAGTGNLGTDTQYF; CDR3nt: TGCAGCGTGGCCGGGACAGGGAACCTCGGCACAGATACGCAGTATTTT
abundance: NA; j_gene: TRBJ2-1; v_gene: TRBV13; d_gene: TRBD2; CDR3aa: CASSLGLAGIPSYNEQFF; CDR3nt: TGTGCCAGCAGCTTGGGACTAGCGGGGATACCCTCCTACAATGAGCAGTTCTTC
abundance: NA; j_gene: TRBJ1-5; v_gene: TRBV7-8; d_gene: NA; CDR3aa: CASSLALWGPDSNQPQHF; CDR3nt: TGTGCCAGCAGCTTAGCCTTATGGGGGCCGGATAGCAATCAGCCCCAGCATTTT
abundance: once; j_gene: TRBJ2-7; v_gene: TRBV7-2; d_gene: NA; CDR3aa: CASSLARGSYEQYF; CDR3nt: TGTGCCAGCAGCTTAGCCCGGGGTTCCTACGAGCAGTACTTC
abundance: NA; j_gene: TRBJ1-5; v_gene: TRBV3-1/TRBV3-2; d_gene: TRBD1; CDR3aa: CATGTGGQPQHF; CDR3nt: TGTGCCACCGGGACAGGGGGACAGCCCCAGCATTTT
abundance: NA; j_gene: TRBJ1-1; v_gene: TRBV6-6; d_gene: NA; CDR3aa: CASSPGMGGSLNTEAFF; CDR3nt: TGTGCCAGCAGTCCCGGAATGGGCGGGAGTCTGAACACTGAAGCTTTCTTT
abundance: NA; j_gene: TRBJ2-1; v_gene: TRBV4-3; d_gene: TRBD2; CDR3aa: CASSPTSGTYNEQFF; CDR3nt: TGCGCCAGCAGTCCCACTAGCGGAACCTACAATGAGCAGTTCTTC
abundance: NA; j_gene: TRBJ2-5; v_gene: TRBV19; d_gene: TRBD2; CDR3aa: CASSIVAGRGGFQETQYF; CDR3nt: TGTGCCAGTAGTATAGTAGCGGGAAGGGGGGGATTCCAAGAGACCCAGTACTTC
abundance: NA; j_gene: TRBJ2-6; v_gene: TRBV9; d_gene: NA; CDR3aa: CASSATFLSGANVLTF; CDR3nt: TGTGCCAGCAGCGCCACTTTTCTCTCTGGGGCCAACGTCCTGACTTTC
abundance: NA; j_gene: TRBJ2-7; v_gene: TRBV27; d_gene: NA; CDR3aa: CASSLSPDIRGEQYF; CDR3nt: TGTGCCAGCAGTTTATCACCGGATATCAGGGGCGAGCAGTACTTC
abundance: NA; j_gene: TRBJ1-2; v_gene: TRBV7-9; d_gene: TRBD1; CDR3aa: CASSSGTGRNYGYTF; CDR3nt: TGTGCCAGCAGCTCCGGGACAGGGAGGAACTATGGCTACACCTTC
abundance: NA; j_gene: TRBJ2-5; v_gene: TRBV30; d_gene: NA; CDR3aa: CAWSGPGDQETQYF; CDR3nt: TGTGCCTGGAGTGGACCAGGGGACCAAGAGACCCAGTACTTC
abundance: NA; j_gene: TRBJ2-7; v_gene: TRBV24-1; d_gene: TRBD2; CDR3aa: CATPLGRVRTYEQYF; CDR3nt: TGTGCCACCCCCCTAGGGAGGGTGAGGACTTACGAGCAGTACTTC
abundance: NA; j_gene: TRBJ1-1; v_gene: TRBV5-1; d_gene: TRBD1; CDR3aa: CASSLWTGGNTEAFF; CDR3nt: TGCGCCAGCAGCTTGTGGACAGGGGGGAACACTGAAGCTTTCTTT
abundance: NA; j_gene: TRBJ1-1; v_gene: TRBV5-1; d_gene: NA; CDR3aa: CASSLGIGTEAFF; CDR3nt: TGCGCCAGCAGCTTGGGTATCGGTACTGAAGCTTTCTTT
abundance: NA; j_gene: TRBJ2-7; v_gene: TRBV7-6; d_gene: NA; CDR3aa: CASSPKAGFEQYF; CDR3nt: TGTGCCAGCAGCCCGAAGGCAGGGTTCGAGCAGTACTTC
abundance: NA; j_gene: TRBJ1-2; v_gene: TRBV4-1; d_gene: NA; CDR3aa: CASSQVPPGPYGYTF; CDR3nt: TGCGCCAGCAGCCAAGTTCCCCCTGGCCCCTATGGCTACACCTTC
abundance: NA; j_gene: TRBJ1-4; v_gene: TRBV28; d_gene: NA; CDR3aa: CASSSGQRLSGEKLFF; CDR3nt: TGTGCCAGCAGTTCGGGACAACGACTCAGTGGAGAAAAACTGTTTTTT
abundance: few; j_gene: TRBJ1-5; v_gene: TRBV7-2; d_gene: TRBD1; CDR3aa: CASSLMTGDVQPQHF; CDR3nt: TGTGCCAGCAGCCTAATGACAGGGGATGTTCAGCCCCAGCATTTT
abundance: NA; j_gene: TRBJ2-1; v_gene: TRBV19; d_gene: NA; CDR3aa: CASSISGISVGEQFF; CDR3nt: TGTGCCAGTAGTATTTCAGGGATCTCTGTAGGGGAGCAGTTCTTC
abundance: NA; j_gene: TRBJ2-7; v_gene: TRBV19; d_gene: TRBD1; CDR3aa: CASSISGTGDEQYF; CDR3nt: TGTGCCAGTAGTATCTCCGGGACAGGGGACGAGCAGTACTTC
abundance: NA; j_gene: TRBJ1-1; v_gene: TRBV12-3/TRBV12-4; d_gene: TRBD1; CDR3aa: CASRGQGASEAFF; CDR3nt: TGTGCCAGCAGGGGACAGGGGGCGTCTGAAGCTTTCTTT
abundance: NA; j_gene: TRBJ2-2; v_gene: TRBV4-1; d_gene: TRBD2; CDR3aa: CASSQERRGGTGELFF; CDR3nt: TGCGCCAGCAGCCAAGAGAGGCGGGGGGGCACCGGGGAGCTGTTTTTT
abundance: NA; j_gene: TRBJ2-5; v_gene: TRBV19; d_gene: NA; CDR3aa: CASSIPGLMTQYF; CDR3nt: TGTGCCAGTAGTATTCCAGGTCTCATGACCCAGTACTTC
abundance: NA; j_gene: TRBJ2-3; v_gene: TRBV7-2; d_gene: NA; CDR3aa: CASSPNRVLSGDTQYF; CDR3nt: TGTGCCAGCAGCCCGAACCGGGTCCTAAGCGGAGATACGCAGTATTTT
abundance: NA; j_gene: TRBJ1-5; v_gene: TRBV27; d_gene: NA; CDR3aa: CASKVRSSNQPQHF; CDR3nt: TGTGCCAGCAAAGTCAGGTCTAGCAATCAGCCCCAGCATTTT
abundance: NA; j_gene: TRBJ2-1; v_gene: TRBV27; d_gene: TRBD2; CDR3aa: CASRSPGLAGGTRHYNEQFF; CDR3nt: TGTGCCAGCCGATCGCCGGGACTAGCGGGGGGGACTCGACACTACAATGAGCAGTTCTTC
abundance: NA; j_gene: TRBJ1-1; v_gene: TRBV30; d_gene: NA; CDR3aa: CAWTAGRNTEAFF; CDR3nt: TGTGCCTGGACCGCGGGGCGGAACACTGAAGCTTTCTTT
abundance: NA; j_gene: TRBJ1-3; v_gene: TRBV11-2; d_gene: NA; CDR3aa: CASSLEGRGSGNTIYF; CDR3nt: TGTGCCAGCAGCTTAGAGGGGAGGGGTTCTGGAAACACCATATATTTT
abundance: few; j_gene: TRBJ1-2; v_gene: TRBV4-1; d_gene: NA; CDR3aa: CASSQVGNYGYTF; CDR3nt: TGCGCCAGCAGCCAAGTCGGTAACTATGGCTACACCTTC
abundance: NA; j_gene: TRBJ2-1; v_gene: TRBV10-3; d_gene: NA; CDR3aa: CAISAQGQYNEQFF; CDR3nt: TGTGCCATCAGTGCCCAGGGGCAGTACAATGAGCAGTTCTTC
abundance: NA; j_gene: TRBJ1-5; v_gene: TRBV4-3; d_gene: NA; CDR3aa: CASSQDGAGGQPQHF; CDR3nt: TGCGCCAGCAGCCAAGACGGTGCTGGCGGACAGCCCCAGCATTTT
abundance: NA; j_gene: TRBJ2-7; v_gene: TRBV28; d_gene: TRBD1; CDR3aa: CASRSPDRVGEQYF; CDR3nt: TGTGCCAGCAGATCCCCGGACAGGGTCGGCGAGCAGTACTTC
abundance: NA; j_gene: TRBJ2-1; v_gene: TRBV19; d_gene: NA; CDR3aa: CASSRRLLGVDNEQFF; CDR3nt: TGTGCCAGTAGTCGCCGCCTCCTAGGGGTCGACAATGAGCAGTTCTTC
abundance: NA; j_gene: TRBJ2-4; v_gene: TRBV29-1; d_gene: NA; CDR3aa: CSVGGAGKNIQYF; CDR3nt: TGCAGCGTTGGGGGAGCGGGCAAAAACATTCAGTACTTC
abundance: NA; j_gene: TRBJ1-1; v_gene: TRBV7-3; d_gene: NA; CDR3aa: CASSFGGNTEAFF; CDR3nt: TGTGCCAGCAGCTTCGGGGGGAACACTGAAGCTTTCTTT
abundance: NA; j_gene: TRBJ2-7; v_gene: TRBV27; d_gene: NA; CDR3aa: CASSSSAGEHSYEQYF; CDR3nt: TGTGCCAGCAGTTCCTCTGCAGGGGAGCATTCCTACGAGCAGTACTTC
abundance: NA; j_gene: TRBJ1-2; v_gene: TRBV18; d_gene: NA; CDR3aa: CASSPGRLTLGHYGYTF; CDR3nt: TGTGCCAGCTCACCAGGACGGCTCACTCTGGGGCACTATGGCTACACCTTC